A selection of T cell receptor beta chains follows, all from one sample in a study of cytomegalovirus exposure and HLA in healthy donors. TCRdb's copy holds only in-frame clones and misses some; the assay was immunoSEQ multiplex PCR. The sample has about 140,000 clones, more than 75% seen once. The sequenced sample was PBMCs. The receptors shown here come from a woman between 35 and 50 years old in good health and CMV-seropositive. Each CDR3 is given with its conserved first and last residue. The order of the fields is D gene, J gene, clone size, V gene, CDR3 DNA, CDR3 protein. The D gene is left open where the match is weak. Only some rows state a clone size, as once, few, many or a class for expanded clones.

.,TRBJ1-2,.,TRBV7-9,TGTGCCAGCAGCCCGGACAGAGAATCCGGCTACACCTTC,CASSPDRESGYTF
.,TRBJ2-7,.,TRBV11-2,TGTGCCAGCAGCTTAGGAGTCAGGGTGCACGAGCAGTACTTC,CASSLGVRVHEQYF
.,TRBJ2-1,.,TRBV27,TGTGCCAGCAGTTTATCGACGGCGGCACGGAATGAGCAGTTCTTC,CASSLSTAARNEQFF
TRBD1,TRBJ1-2,.,TRBV5-4,TGTGCCAGCAGCGCCGGGACAGGCGCTCGGGGCTACACCTTC,CASSAGTGARGYTF
.,TRBJ2-1,.,TRBV18,TGTGCCAGCTCACCCCCACTAGCTCGCAATGAGCAGTTCTTC,CASSPPLARNEQFF
.,TRBJ1-1,.,TRBV5-1,TGCGCCAGCAGCTTGGTCGTCACGGGGAGGAACACTGAAGCTTTCTTT,CASSLVVTGRNTEAFF
TRBD2,TRBJ2-1,.,TRBV29-1,TGCAGCTTCTTGGGACTAGCGGGAGGAAGGAATGAGCAGTTCTTC,CSFLGLAGGRNEQFF
.,TRBJ2-5,once,TRBV11-2,TGTGCCAGCAGCTATGCTAGAGAGACCCAGTACTTC,CASSYARETQYF
.,TRBJ2-7,.,TRBV5-1,TGCGCCAGCAGCCCTCCACAGGGTTGGAACGAGCAGTACTTC,CASSPPQGWNEQYF
TRBD2,TRBJ2-1,.,TRBV5-1,TGCGCCAGCACCCCCTGGATCCCCGGGACTAGCGGTTACAATGAGCAGTTCTTC,CASTPWIPGTSGYNEQFF
.,TRBJ2-3,.,TRBV5-1,TGCGCCAGCAGCCGGGGATCCCAGCCCACAGATACGCAGTATTTT,CASSRGSQPTDTQYF
TRBD1,TRBJ1-2,once,TRBV7-6,TGTGCCAGCAGCTTAGAACAGGGGTACTATGGCTACACCTTC,CASSLEQGYYGYTF
TRBD1,TRBJ1-1,.,TRBV28,TGTGCCAGCAGTTTAAAGGACAGGGACACTGAAGCTTTCTTT,CASSLKDRDTEAFF
TRBD1,TRBJ1-1,.,TRBV4-1,TGCGCCAGCAGCCAAGATGTGGCAGGGGGTCTGAACACTGAAGCTTTCTTT,CASSQDVAGGLNTEAFF
TRBD2,TRBJ2-1,.,TRBV6-6,TGTGCCAGCAGGTTAGCGGGCCCGATCCAGTTCTTC,CASRLAGPIQFF
TRBD2,TRBJ2-2,.,TRBV10-3,TGTGCCATCAGACTAGCGGGGGGGACCGGGGAGCTGTTTTTT,CAIRLAGGTGELFF
TRBD1,TRBJ2-3,few,TRBV6-1,TGTGCCAGCAGTGAAGGGCCTGGACAGGGCACAGATACGCAGTATTTT,CASSEGPGQGTDTQYF
TRBD1,TRBJ1-1,.,TRBV5-1,TGCGCCAGCAGTGGGACAGGGGTGGGCACTGAAGCTTTCTTT,CASSGTGVGTEAFF
.,TRBJ2-2,few,TRBV2,TGTGCCAGCAGAGCGGTGAACACCGGGGAGCTGTTTTTT,CASRAVNTGELFF
.,TRBJ2-1,.,TRBV4-2,TGTGCCAGCAGCCAAGATCTTTATTACAATGAGCAGTTCTTC,CASSQDLYYNEQFF
.,TRBJ2-3,.,TRBV19,TGTGCCAGTAGTATAGGACAGCCCACAGATACGCAGTATTTT,CASSIGQPTDTQYF
TRBD1,TRBJ1-1,.,TRBV2,TGTGCCAGCAACTTGGACAGGGGTGGGAACGGGGAAGCTTTCTTT,CASNLDRGGNGEAFF
TRBD1,TRBJ1-2,once,TRBV28,TGTGCCAGCAGTTCCCGGACAGGGGCGGGCTCTGGCTACACCTTC,CASSSRTGAGSGYTF
.,TRBJ2-3,.,TRBV2,TGTGCCACAGAAGGAGCGGACACAGATACGCAGTATTTT,CATEGADTDTQYF
.,TRBJ1-1,.,TRBV11-2,TGTGCCAGCAGACCGGACAGCCAAGCTTTCTTT,CASRPDSQAFF
.,TRBJ1-2,.,TRBV7-2,TGTGCCAGCAGCTCACGGGGGGCCTATGGCTACACCTTC,CASSSRGAYGYTF
TRBD2,TRBJ2-5,.,TRBV28,TGTGCCAGCAGTAGCTCCGGGACTAGCGAGACCCAGTACTTC,CASSSSGTSETQYF
.,TRBJ2-7,few,TRBV2,TGTGCCAGCACATCGCGGGGGCCTACCACCTACGAGCAGTACTTC,CASTSRGPTTYEQYF
.,TRBJ2-7,.,TRBV4-1,TGCGCCAGCAGCCAAGAACTCCAAATCTCCTACGAGCAGTACTTC,CASSQELQISYEQYF
.,TRBJ1-6,.,TRBV4-2,TGTGCCAGCAGCCAACAAGGGGGAGATTCACCCCTCCACTTT,CASSQQGGDSPLHF
.,TRBJ1-1,.,TRBV30,TGTGCCTGGAGATCTAACACTGAAGCTTTCTTT,CAWRSNTEAFF
TRBD1,TRBJ2-7,once,TRBV5-1,TGCGCCAGCAGCTTGGCGGAACAGGGGGTCACCTACGAGCAGTACTTC,CASSLAEQGVTYEQYF
.,TRBJ1-1,.,TRBV18,TGTGCCAGCTCTCAATACAGGGAGAACACTGAAGCTTTCTTT,CASSQYRENTEAFF
.,TRBJ2-7,.,TRBV18,TGTGCCAGCTCACCAGATATGGGGCGCGAGCAGTACTTC,CASSPDMGREQYF
.,TRBJ2-7,.,TRBV14,TGTGCCAGTTACCACGGGGAGTTCAACCTCCCCGGATCCTACGAGCAGTACTTC,CASYHGEFNLPGSYEQYF
.,TRBJ2-1,.,TRBV7-9,TGTGCCAGCAGCTTACAGGGGCCTGTCTACAATGAGCAGTTCTTC,CASSLQGPVYNEQFF
.,TRBJ2-7,.,TRBV5-1,TGCGCCAGCAGCTTGGTTCCTGACAATACCTACGAGCAGTACTTC,CASSLVPDNTYEQYF
TRBD1,TRBJ2-7,few,TRBV6-1,TGTGCCAGCAGTGAGCACAGGGGGTACGAGCAGTACTTC,CASSEHRGYEQYF
.,TRBJ1-1,.,TRBV19,TGTGCCAGTAGTATGAGAGGGAAGACTGAAGCTTTCTTT,CASSMRGKTEAFF